The 21 T cell receptor beta chains given below trace back to one sample, sequenced in a study of blood T cell repertoires in COVID-19. Some clones are missing from TCRdb's copy, which holds only in-frame ones; the method was immunoSEQ multiplex PCR. The repertoire holds about 62,000 clones, with approximately 79% as singletons. Sequencing used peripheral blood. The receptors here all came from a man aged 55 to 70 with acute or convalescent COVID-19.

J is TRBJ2-3 and V is TRBV10-1; D is unresolved. The CDR3 is made up of 13 amino acids. Per the germline V gene, CDR1 is WNHNN and CDR2 is SYGVQD (reference sequence). V was shortened by 0 bases and J by 4 bases, with 5 bases between the two germline ends. The CDR3 spells CASSESGPDTQYF. Here the CDR3 DNA reads TGCGCCAGCAGTGAGTCGGGCCCAGATACGCAGTATTTT.

The chain carries TRBV7-9 and TRBJ1-3; 7 nucleotides align to TRBD1. The CDR3 length is 14 residues. The junction had 3 bases not matched to a gene; V was cut back by 5 bases and J by 2 bases. Looked up from germline, CDR1 is SEHNR and CDR2 is FQNEAQ (reference sequence). This CDR3 reads CASSPTGAGNTIYF. The CDR3 bases are TGTGCCAGCAGCCCAACAGGGGCTGGAAACACCATATATTTT.

This rearrangement joins TRBV5-1 to TRBJ1-1; D is possibly TRBD1 (5 bases). The CDR3 loop spans 14 amino acids. Looked up from germline, CDR1 is SGHRS and CDR2 is YFSETQ. The ends were cut back, 0 bases at V and 4 bases at J, with 10 bases in the middle. The CDR3 is CASSLARGGTEAFF. CDR3 nucleotide sequence: TGCGCCAGCAGCTTGGCCCGGGGGGGCACTGAAGCTTTCTTT.

This chain uses TRBV4-1 with TRBJ2-7; 8 bases map to TRBD2. Trimming at V came to 4 bases and at J to 3 bases, leaving 8 bases not matched to a gene. The V gene's germline CDR1 is MGHRA and CDR2 YSYEKL. The CDR3 is 15 amino acids. CDR3 nucleotide sequence: TGCGCCAGCAGCCTGGGAAGTGCGGGAGGCTACGAGCAGTACTTC. This codes for CASSLGSAGGYEQYF.

CDR3 residues: CSVDGLAGAWDTQYF. The CDR3, as DNA: TGCAGCGTTGATGGACTAGCGGGAGCATGGGATACGCAGTATTTT. The gene calls are TRBV29-1 and TRBJ2-3; 13 bases align to TRBD2. V lost 3 bases, J lost 6 bases, and 6 bases stayed unmatched. Germline CDR1 SQVTM, CDR2 ANQGSEA. This CDR3 contains 15 residues.

The chain uses TRBV30 and TRBJ2-4; a possible D gene is TRBD1 (6 bases). V gave up 3 bases and J gave up 3 bases, with 12 bases separating them. Germline-derived CDR1 and CDR2 are GTSNPN and SVGIG (reference sequence). This CDR3 is built from 14 residues. The DNA of the CDR3 is TGTGCCTGGAGCGGGGCAGGGGTCAAAAACATTCAGTACTTC. Residues: CAWSGAGVKNIQYF.

The CDR3 region has the DNA TGCGCCAGCAGCCGGGGGCAGCAAGAGACCCAGTACTTC. This translates into CASSRGQQETQYF. The rearrangement uses TRBV4-3 and TRBJ2-5; tentative D call: TRBD1 (6 bases). The germline V gene has CDR1 LGHNA and CDR2 YSLEER. The V and J ends lost 4 bases and 2 bases respectively, with 8 bases between them. This CDR3 comprises 13 residues.

CDR3: CASSGAGGVGDEQFF. CDR3 DNA sequence: TGTGCCAGCAGTGGAGCGGGAGGGGTTGGGGATGAGCAGTTCTTC. This chain links TRBV6-1 with TRBJ2-1; TRBD2 aligns across 10 bases. Germline CDR1 is MNHNS and CDR2 is SASEGT. J gave up 8 bases and V 4 bases, and 8 bases lay outside the gene matches. This CDR3 has 15 amino acids.

This clone has just a few counts. The CDR3 here is CASSRSSGREYEQYF. The DNA of the CDR3 is TGTGCCAGCAGCCGAAGTAGCGGGAGAGAATACGAGCAGTACTTC. The chain has TRBV7-4 and TRBJ2-7; 9 nucleotides align to TRBD2. CDR1 SGHVT and CDR2 SQSDAQ come from the germline V gene. The trim removed 5 bases at V and 4 bases at J, leaving 9 bases unmatched. The CDR3 totals 15 residues.

The chain couples TRBV7-3 to TRBJ2-5; tentative D call: TRBD2 (8 bases). This CDR3 has 15 amino acids. Trimming cost V 2 bases and J 4 bases, with 14 bases left between them. In germline, CDR1 is SGHTA, CDR2 FQGTGA. The CDR3, as DNA: TGTGCCAGCAGCTTAGGACTAGCAGGGGGAGAGACCCAGTACTTC. This sequence encodes CASSLGLAGGETQYF.

This chain connects TRBV18 to TRBJ2-1, with TRBD2 matching over 11 bases. This CDR3 spans 20 amino acids. Germline V gives CDR1 KGHSH, CDR2 LQKENI. V was pared by 1 base and J by 6 bases, with 17 bases of the junction left unmatched. CDR3 sequence (DNA): TGTGCCAGCTCACCACTTTCGGCTAGCGGGGGGAGGACCGCCCCCAATGAGCAGTTCTTC. Translation: CASSPLSASGGRTAPNEQFF.

The J gene is TRBJ2-2, the V gene TRBV18; D possibly corresponds to TRBD2 (5 bases). The CDR3 loop spans 16 amino acids. The V and J ends lost 4 bases and 1 base respectively, with 13 bases between them. The germline V gene has CDR1 KGHSH and CDR2 LQKENI. CDR3 amino acids: CASSQLVRLNTGELFF. Here the CDR3 DNA reads TGTGCCAGCTCACAACTAGTCAGGCTGAACACCGGGGAGCTGTTTTTT.

The genes are TRBV2 and TRBJ1-4; maybe TRBD1 (6 bases). Germline V CDR1 and CDR2: SNHLY, FYNNEI. Trimming stripped 7 bases from V and 4 bases from J, with 16 bases between. There are 15 residues in the CDR3. The CDR3 region has the DNA TGTGCCAGCATCCAATGGGGGCGGAATAATGAAAAACTGTTTTTT. This translates into CASIQWGRNNEKLFF.

The chain combines TRBV6-5 with TRBJ2-3; TRBD2 might be the D (5 bases). CDR3 length equals 15 residues. Germline CDR1 reads MNHEY; CDR2 reads SVGAGI. V dropped 8 bases and J dropped 5 bases, with 20 bases sitting between them. Here the CDR3 reads CASRGNSPIVDTQYF. As DNA, the CDR3 is TGTGCCAGCCGAGGGAACAGCCCAATCGTAGATACGCAGTATTTT.

The chain has TRBV6-5 and TRBJ1-2, with 7 bases fitting TRBD1. Germline V lookup: CDR1 MNHEY, CDR2 SVGAGI. The J segment lost 2 bases and the V segment lost 6 bases, leaving 6 bases of the junction unmatched. CDR3 size: 14 residues. CDR3 region: CASSDLTGNYGYTF. CDR3 DNA: TGTGCCAGCAGCGATTTGACAGGGAACTATGGCTACACCTTC.

The chain recombines TRBV27 with TRBJ2-7, with D perhaps matching TRBD2 (5 bases). Germline values: CDR1 MNHEY, CDR2 SMNVEV (reference sequence). The V end lost 0 bases, the J end lost 4 bases, and 13 bases lay between the germline ends. The CDR3 contains 15 residues. The CDR3 here is CASSLSPAGLYEQYF. CDR3 DNA sequence: TGTGCCAGCAGTTTATCTCCGGCGGGCCTATACGAGCAGTACTTC.

This clone has only one observation. CDR3 sequence (DNA): TGCGCCAGCAGTGCTGGTCCAGGGGACACTGAAGCTTTCTTT. Its protein is CASSAGPGDTEAFF. The chain joins TRBV10-1 to TRBJ1-1; a possible D gene is TRBD1 (6 bases). V was clipped by 4 bases and J by 3 bases, with 12 bases between them. This CDR3 is built from 14 residues. Germline values: CDR1 WNHNN, CDR2 SYGVQD (reference sequence).

The rearrangement joins TRBV4-1 to TRBJ1-1; 8 bases line up with TRBD1. The CDR3 runs 15 residues. Germline CDR1 and CDR2: MGHRA and YSYEKL. V lost 3 bases and J lost 0; bases outside the gene matches: 3. The CDR3 DNA reads as TGCGCCAGCAGCCAGGACAGGGTGATGAACACTGAAGCTTTCTTT. Translation: CASSQDRVMNTEAFF.

This clone was counted a single time. The rearrangement links TRBV2 to TRBJ2-1, with D unclear. From germline, CDR1 is SNHLY and CDR2 FYNNEI. The germline V and J ends were trimmed by 6 bases and 13 bases, with 10 bases remaining between them. The CDR3 length is 10 residues. The chain's CDR3 is CASSYSVQFF. CDR3 nucleotide sequence: TGTGCCAGCAGCTATTCGGTCCAGTTCTTC.

The chain joins TRBV7-8 to TRBJ2-5; no definite D call. Trimming shortened V by 5 bases and J by 2 bases, and 3 bases separated the two germline ends. CDR1 and CDR2 (germline): SGHVS, FQNEAQ. The CDR3 length is 11 residues. Here the CDR3 DNA reads TGTGCCAGCAGCGTACAAGAGACCCAGTACTTC. Translation gives CASSVQETQYF. Full variable domain (outside the CDR3, taken from reference TRBV7-8 and TRBJ2-5): GAGVSQSPRYKVAKRGQDVALRCDPISGHVSLFWYQQALGQGPEFLTYFQNEAQLDKSGLPSDRFFAERPEGSVSTLKIQRTQQEDSAVYLCASSVQETQYFGPGTRLLVL.

The chain joins TRBV7-2 to TRBJ1-6, with D possibly being TRBD1 (5 bases). The V end lost 2 bases, the J end lost 10 bases, and 12 bases lay between the germline ends. The CDR3 is made up of 14 amino acids. Germline values: CDR1 SGHTA, CDR2 FQGNSA. CDR3 coding DNA: TGTGCCAGCAGCTTAAACAGGTTAAAATCACCCCTCCACTTT. Its translation is CASSLNRLKSPLHF.